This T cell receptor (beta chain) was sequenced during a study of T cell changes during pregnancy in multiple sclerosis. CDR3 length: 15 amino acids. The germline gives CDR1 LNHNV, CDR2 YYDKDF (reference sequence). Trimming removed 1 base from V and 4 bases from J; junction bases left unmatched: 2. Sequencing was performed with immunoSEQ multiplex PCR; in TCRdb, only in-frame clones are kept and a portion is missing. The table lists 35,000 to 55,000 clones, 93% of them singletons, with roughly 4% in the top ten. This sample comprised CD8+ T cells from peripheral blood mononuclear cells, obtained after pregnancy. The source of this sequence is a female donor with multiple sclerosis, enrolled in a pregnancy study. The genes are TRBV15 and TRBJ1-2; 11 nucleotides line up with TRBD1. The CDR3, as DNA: TGTGCCACCAGCAGAGGGACAGGGGGCATCTATGGCTACACCTTC. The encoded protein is CATSRGTGGIYGYTF.